The sequence of this TCR beta chain was determined in a study of CD8 T cells in ankylosing spondylitis. Deletions cut 0 bases from V and 7 bases from J, with 15 bases between. The CDR3 contains 15 residues. Germline lookup yields CDR1 KGHSH and CDR2 LQKENI. Libraries for TCR beta were made by quantitative 5'-RACE with molecular barcodes. MiXCR, run by TCRdb on the 5' RACE reads, gives a single entry per CDR3 protein. The sample carries roughly 240,000 distinct CDR3 sequences, 7% to 10% recorded once. This clonotype was seen repeatedly, ten times or more. Its target is not known. Findings of the study overall: In reactive arthritis synovial fluid and blood, some motif variants had been reported before.

This clonotype was sampled from a female donor with ankylosing spondylitis or in good health (not recorded which). The chain couples TRBV18 to TRBJ2-5, with TRBD2 as a possible D gene (5 bases). The specimen sequenced was blood, either unsorted or a sorted T cell fraction (not recorded which). This CDR3 reads CASSPPGSFLGTQYF. The CDR3 DNA reads as TGTGCCAGCTCACCACCGGGGAGCTTTCTGGGGACCCAGTACTTC.